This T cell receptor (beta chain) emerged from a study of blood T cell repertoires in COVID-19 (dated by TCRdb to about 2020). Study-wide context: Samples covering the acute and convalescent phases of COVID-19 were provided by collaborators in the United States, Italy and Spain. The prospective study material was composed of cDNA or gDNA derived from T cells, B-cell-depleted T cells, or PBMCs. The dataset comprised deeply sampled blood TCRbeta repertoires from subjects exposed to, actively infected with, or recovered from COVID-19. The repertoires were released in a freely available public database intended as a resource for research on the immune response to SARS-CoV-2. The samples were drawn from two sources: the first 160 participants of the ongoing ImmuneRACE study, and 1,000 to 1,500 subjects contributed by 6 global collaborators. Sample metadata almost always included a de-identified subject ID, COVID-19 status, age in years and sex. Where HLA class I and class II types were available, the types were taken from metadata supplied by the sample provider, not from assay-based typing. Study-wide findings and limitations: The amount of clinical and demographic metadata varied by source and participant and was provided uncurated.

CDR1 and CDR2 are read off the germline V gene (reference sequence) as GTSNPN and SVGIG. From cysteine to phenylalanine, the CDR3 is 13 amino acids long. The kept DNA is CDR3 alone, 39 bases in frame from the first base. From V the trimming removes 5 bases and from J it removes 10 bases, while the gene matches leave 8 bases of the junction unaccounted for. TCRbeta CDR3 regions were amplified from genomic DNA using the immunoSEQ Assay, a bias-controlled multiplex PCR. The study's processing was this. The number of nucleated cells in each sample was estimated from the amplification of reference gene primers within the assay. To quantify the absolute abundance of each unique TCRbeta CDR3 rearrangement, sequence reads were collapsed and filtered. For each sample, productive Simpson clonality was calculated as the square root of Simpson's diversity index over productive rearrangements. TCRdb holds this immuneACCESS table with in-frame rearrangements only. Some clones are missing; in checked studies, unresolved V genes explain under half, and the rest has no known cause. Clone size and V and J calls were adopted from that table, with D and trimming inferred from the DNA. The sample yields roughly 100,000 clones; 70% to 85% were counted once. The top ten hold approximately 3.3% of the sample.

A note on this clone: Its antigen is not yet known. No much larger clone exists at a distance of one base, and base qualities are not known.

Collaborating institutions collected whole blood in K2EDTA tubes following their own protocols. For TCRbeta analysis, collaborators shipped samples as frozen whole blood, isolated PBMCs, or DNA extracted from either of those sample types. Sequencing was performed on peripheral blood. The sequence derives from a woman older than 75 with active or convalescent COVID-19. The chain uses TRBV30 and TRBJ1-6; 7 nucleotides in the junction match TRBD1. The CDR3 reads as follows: CAWGRDRVSPLHF. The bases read TGTGCCTGGGGTAGAGACAGGGTCTCACCCCTCCACTTT.